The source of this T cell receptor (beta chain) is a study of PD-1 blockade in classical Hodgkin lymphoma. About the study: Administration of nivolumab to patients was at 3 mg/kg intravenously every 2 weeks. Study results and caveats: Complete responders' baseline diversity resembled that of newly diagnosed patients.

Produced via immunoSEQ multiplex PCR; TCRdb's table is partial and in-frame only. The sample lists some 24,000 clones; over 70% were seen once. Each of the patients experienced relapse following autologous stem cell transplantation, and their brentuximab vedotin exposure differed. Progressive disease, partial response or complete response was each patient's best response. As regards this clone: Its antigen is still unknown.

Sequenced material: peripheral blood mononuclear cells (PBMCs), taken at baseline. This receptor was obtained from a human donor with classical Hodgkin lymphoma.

CDR3 in amino acids: CASSVYSGANVLTF. Written as DNA, the CDR3 is TGTGCCAGCAGCGTATACTCTGGGGCCAACGTCCTGACTTTC. The chain is built from TRBV9 and TRBJ2-6; D gene unclear. V lost 1 base and J 0 bases, leaving 2 bases between the germline ends. This CDR3 has 14 residues. Germline V gives CDR1 SGDLS, CDR2 YYNGEE.